The clone carrying this T cell receptor beta chain was counted only a few times. Its specificity is not known. Germline CDR1 reads SGHRS; CDR2 reads YFSETQ. Trimming removed 0 bases at V and 8 bases at J, with 9 bases between. The CDR3 is 13 residues long. TCRdb reanalysed the RT-PCR reads using MiXCR and keeps one entry per CDR3 protein. The sample records 150,000 to 200,000 distinct CDR3 sequences, around 9.2% being singletons. The sample comes from a study of response to subunit inactivated influenza vaccine. Regarding the study as a whole: The authors suggested that every seasonal influenza vaccination recruits few new T cells.

The chain joins TRBV5-1 to TRBJ2-1; weak D call: TRBD2 (5 bases). The TCR sequence derives from a man in his forties or fifties who received an inactivated influenza vaccine. The specimen comprised non-naive T cells sorted from PBMCs, sampled on the day of vaccination. The CDR3 DNA reads TGCGCCAGCAGCTTGGCCCGGGGTCATGAGCAGTTCTTC. Translated: CASSLARGHEQFF.